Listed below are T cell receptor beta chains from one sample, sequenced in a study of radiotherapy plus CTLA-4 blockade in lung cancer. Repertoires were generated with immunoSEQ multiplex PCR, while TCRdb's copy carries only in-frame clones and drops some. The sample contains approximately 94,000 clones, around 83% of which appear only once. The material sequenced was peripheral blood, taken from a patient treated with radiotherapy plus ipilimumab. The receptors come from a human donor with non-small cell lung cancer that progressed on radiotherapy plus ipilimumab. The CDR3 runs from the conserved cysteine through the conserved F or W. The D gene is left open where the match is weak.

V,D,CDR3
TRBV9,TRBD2,CASSTQGLAGETQYF
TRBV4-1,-,CASSQVGVGELFF
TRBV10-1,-,CASSEQNYNEQFF
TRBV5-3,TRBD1,CARSFPVKQGEDQPQHF
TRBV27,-,CASSYRASTEAFF
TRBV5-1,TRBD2,CASSLSGTERETQYF
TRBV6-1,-,CARQGNGEAFF
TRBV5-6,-,CASSLLQETQYF
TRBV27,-,CASSLSERKETQYF
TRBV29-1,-,CSVDLRDYNEQFF
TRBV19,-,CASSIATGRGGSGYTF
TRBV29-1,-,CSVEGVRFNEQFF
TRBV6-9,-,CASSGEWDSSLDNEQFF
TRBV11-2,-,CASSLTTGNYGYTF
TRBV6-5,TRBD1,CASRTNRGRYEAFF
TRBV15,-,CATSRAAESDTQYF
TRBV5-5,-,CASSLVQIYNEQFF
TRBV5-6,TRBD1,CASSLGQGVNEQFF
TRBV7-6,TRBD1,CASSLAGGLGYTF
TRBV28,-,CASSFSIGQNNQPQHF
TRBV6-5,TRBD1,CASSTGGLNQPQHF
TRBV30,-,CACLSRDTYYEQYF
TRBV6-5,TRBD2,CASSEAGGYNEQFF
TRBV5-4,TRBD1,CASSYGQGTGGNTIYF
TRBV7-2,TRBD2,CASSLGLAWDEQYF
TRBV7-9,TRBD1,CASSAPGQGEDYGYTF
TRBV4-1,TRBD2,CASSQTHPGGTSRVGELFF
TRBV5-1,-,CASSLGGARNTEAFF
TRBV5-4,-,CASSSSGHYQETQYF
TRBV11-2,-,CASSPSATEAFF
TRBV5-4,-,CASSSRTSTDTQYF
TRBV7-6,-,CASSLRGKETQYF
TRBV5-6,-,CASTPPGGFTYEQYF
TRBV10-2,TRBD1,CASSEYRGGTEAFF
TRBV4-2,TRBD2,CASSLTSGRADTQYF
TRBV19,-,CASSSGQGLPGELFF
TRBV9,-,CASSVGTTNEKLFF
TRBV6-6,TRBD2,CASSWGGDSYEQYF
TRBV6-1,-,CASRGRETQYF
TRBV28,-,CASSRMNYGYTF
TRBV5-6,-,CASSFLYQSAGELFF
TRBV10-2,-,CASVNGQLNSPLHF
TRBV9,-,CASSVAQGPNTEAFF
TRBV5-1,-,CASSTDTNYGYTF
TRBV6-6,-,CASSYRDGYTF
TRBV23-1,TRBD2,CASSPKAAASGTPDTQYF
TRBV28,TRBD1,CASSLGQGYQPQHF
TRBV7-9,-,CASSLFYDEQFF
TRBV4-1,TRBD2,CASSHALAGGRGEQYF
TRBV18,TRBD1,CASSPTPTGYNEQYF
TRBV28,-,CASSLPGLGGGYTF
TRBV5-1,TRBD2,CASSRGGVAGAGTDTQYF
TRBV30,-,CAWSVFGPTYEQYF
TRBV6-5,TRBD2,CASSRGLAGAGTQYF
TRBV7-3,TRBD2,CASSPSGTSGYNEQFF
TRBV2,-,CASSDPGYGYTF
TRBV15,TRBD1,CATSREPHRGTPAGEQFF